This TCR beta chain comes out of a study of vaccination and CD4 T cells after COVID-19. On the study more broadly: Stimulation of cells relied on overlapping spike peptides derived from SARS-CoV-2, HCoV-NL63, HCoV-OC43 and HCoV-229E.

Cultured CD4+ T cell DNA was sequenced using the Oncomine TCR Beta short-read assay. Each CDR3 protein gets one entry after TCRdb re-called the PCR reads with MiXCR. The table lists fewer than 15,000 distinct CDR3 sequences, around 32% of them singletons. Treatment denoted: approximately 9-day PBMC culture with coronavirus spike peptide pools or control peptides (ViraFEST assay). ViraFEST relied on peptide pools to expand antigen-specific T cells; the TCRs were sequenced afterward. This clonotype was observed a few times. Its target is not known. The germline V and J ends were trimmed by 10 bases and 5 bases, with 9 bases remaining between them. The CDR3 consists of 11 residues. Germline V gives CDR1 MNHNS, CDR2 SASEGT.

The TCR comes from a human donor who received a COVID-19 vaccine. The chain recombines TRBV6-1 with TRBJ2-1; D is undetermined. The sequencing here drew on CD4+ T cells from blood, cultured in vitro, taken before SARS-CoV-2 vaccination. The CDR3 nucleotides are TGTGCCACCTCCCCCCACAATGAGCAGTTCTTC. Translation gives CATSPHNEQFF.